This T cell receptor (beta chain) stems from a study of shared clonotypes between healthy human individuals (dated by TCRdb to 2018 to 2021). With regard to the full study: A couple of women and a few men aged 18 to 49 years were included in the cohort. Libraries were prepared and TCR repertoires were sequenced by different laboratories using diverse techniques, in order to increase sequencing depth and limit assay-specific biases. For each donor, CD4 naive and CD4 memory were each given three plates, CD8 naive was given two plates, and CD8 memory was given one plate. Leukapheresis yielded between about 0.85 and 9.5 billion PBMCs per donor. The study deeply sequenced blood TCR repertoires of five healthy adults to estimate repertoire size and the extent of clonotype sharing between individuals. The study at large found these results: Compared with non-shared clonotypes, the clonotypes found in all four sorted-subset donors had higher generation probabilities. Sampling was restricted to blood, and TCR repertoires in tissue are likely to differ from TCR repertoires in blood. Larger estimated clonotype richness was generally found for naive subsets than for memory subsets. Across a handful of donors, 5% to 6% of naive CD4, roughly 3.4% of naive CD8, approximately 2.5% of memory CD4, and over 0.35% of memory CD8 clonotypes were shared. Because the study included only a small number of donors, the genetic and exposure-history diversity represented was limited. Pairwise subsampling led to the expectation that sequencing depth would affect the degree of clonotype sharing among donors. Even with the large sequencing depth, rarefaction of the sorted-subset datasets indicated that sequencing was incomplete.

Using the deep immunoSEQ assay, TCR CDR3 regions were amplified from genomic DNA by multiplex PCR. Extracted genomic DNA from each cell subset was distributed evenly across all wells of several immunoSEQ 96-well plates, and each plate was treated as a replicate. Each replicate PCR for sorted subsets received about 210 ng genomic DNA, equal to tens of thousands of T cell genomes. The purified libraries were quantified using a Qubit 3.0 fluorometer, sized with a Bioanalyzer 2100, and then quantified again using the KAPA Library Quantification kit. A separate single-read 150-cycle Illumina NextSeq 550 flow cell was used to sequence each immunoSEQ 96-well plate. Turning to the authors' computational methods: Because the immunoSEQ output included only junctional sequences and no quality scores, the filtering could not be the same as the filtering used for full-length reads. Sequences were annotated with PyIR, a Python wrapper for IgBLAST v1.9, using IMGT germline references to assign V/J genes and CDR3. Reads were filtered out if the reads had weak V/J assignments (E-value above 1e-6), no CDR3, stop codons, out-of-frame junctions, or ambiguous translated residues. V3J clonotypes were defined as sequences sharing an identical inferred V gene, J gene, and CDR3 amino acid sequence. To compute the percentage overlap between repertoires, the number of shared unique clonotypes was divided by the size of the smaller repertoire. Richness of each repertoire was evaluated using RTK rarefaction, the Chao1 estimator, and Recon v2.1 estimates of unobserved clonotypes. Generation probabilities for all TCRbeta clonotypes obtained by the gDNA method from a handful of donors were computed using OLGA. Held by TCRdb, this immuneACCESS table contains in-frame sequences only and omits some clones. Under half of the omission traces to an unresolved V gene where checked; the cause of the rest is unknown. That table supplies the V and J calls and clone size; D and trimming were determined from the DNA. The sample table contains about 2 million clones; only one count was recorded for approximately 94% of them. The leading ten clones occupy 0.85% to 1.3% of the sample.

CD8 naive samples consisted of CD45RO-negative cells that were positively selected for CCR7, yielding a CD45RA+CCR7+ population without TemRA cells. The donors were healthy, HIV-negative adults who had no recently reported acute infections or vaccinations. Every donor was a Caucasian adult living in Nashville, Tennessee, USA. After blood collection by leukapheresis, PBMCs were isolated using Ficoll-Histopaque density gradient centrifugation and then cryopreserved in the vapor phase of liquid nitrogen. Analytical flow cytometry was used to check the purity and quantity of each magnetically sorted T cell population. Genomic DNA was isolated from every sorted fraction and measured by UV absorbance on a Nanodrop 2000c. As concerns this clone: Its specific antigen is unknown. No base quality information exists; no much larger clone differs at one position.

There are 16 amino acids in the CDR3, from cysteine to phenylalanine inclusive. Kept here is only the CDR3 DNA, which spans 48 bases and is read in frame from base 1. The germline V gene supplies CDR1 LGHNA and CDR2 YNFKEQ. The trim is 0 bases for V and 2 bases for J, with a gap of 14 bases between the germline ends. The origin of this receptor is a man younger than 35 in good health. Recombination joined TRBV4-2 with TRBJ2-7, with no confident D gene call. Sequenced: naive CD8+ T cells sorted from blood. The cell subset or site label here, explained by the study, means: CD45RA+CCR7+. The CDR3 in this case is CASSQDSMAEAYEQYF. The DNA sequence is given as TGTGCCAGCAGCCAAGATAGTATGGCAGAGGCCTACGAGCAGTACTTC.